One sample yielded the 8 T cell receptor beta chains listed below, sequenced in a study of cytomegalovirus exposure and HLA in healthy donors. PCR involved 60 Vbeta and 13 Jbeta primers. The table came from immunoSEQ multiplex PCR; TCRdb's copy has only in-frame clones and leaves some out. Of about 150,000 clones detected, 64% appear once; the ten largest clones hold around 2.9%. Sequencing was done on a sample of PBMCs. The receptors shown here come from a woman in her thirties in good health and CMV-seropositive.

This clone was detected only once. The CDR3 coding sequence is TGTGCCAGCAGCGTAGAGGGCGGGGGGTCCTACGAGCAGTACTTC. It yields the protein CASSVEGGGSYEQYF. The gene calls are TRBV9 and TRBJ2-7; 8 bases match TRBD2. The CDR3 runs 15 residues. Germline trimming cut 0 bases from V and 1 base from J; bases unmatched to any gene: 3. Germline lookup yields CDR1 SGDLS and CDR2 YYNGEE.

The rearrangement uses TRBV7-6 and TRBJ2-5, with TRBD2 matching 15 bases. The tail of the sequence fits TRBJ2-7 better, so the J call may be wrong. Germline V lookup: CDR1 SGHVS, CDR2 FNYEAQ. The CDR3 is 19 amino acids. CDR3 residues: CASSFKRGLAGGVSYEQYF. The CDR3 DNA reads as TGTGCCAGCAGCTTTAAAAGAGGACTAGCGGGAGGGGTTTCCTACGAGCAGTACTTC.

The J gene is TRBJ2-1, the V gene TRBV19, with TRBD2 matching 7 bases. The CDR3 consists of 13 residues. The germline V gene encodes CDR1 LNHDA and CDR2 SQIVND (reference sequence). J gave up 8 bases and V 1 base, and 2 bases lay outside the gene matches. The CDR3 DNA reads as TGTGCCAGTAGTATAGGACTAGCCCATGAGCAGTTCTTC. Translating gives CASSIGLAHEQFF.

This chain connects TRBV27 to TRBJ1-4; D remains unclear. The CDR3 loop spans 14 amino acids. The V end was cut by 1 base, the J end by 8 bases, with 11 bases between. Per the germline V gene, CDR1 is MNHEY and CDR2 is SMNVEV (reference sequence). The CDR3 DNA is TGTGCCAGCAGTTTATGGTTCGGGTACGAAAAACTGTTTTTT. It encodes CASSLWFGYEKLFF.

This clone was detected only a few times. The chain joins TRBV6-5 to TRBJ1-1; 10 bases are a match to TRBD1. The germline gives CDR1 MNHEY, CDR2 SVGAGI. This CDR3 spans 15 amino acids. The V segment lost 5 bases and the J segment 5 bases; nucleotides outside the gene matches: 8. This chain's CDR3 is CASSTRTGGNTEAFF. The CDR3 DNA reads TGTGCCAGCAGTACTCGGACAGGGGGAAATACTGAAGCTTTCTTT.

V gene TRBV12-5 combines with J gene TRBJ1-2, with D maybe TRBD1 (5 bases). V shed 7 bases and J shed 4 bases, with 13 bases lying between them. This CDR3 is built from 13 residues. Germline V gives CDR1 LGHNT, CDR2 FRNRAP. The CDR3 DNA reads as TGTGCTAGTGCCCCCCAGGGCTTCTATGGCTACACCTTC. It translates to CASAPQGFYGYTF.

This clone has only a few counts. V usage is TRBV5-4 and J usage is TRBJ2-7; D remains unclear. The CDR3 totals 15 residues. Trimming pared 0 bases from V and 6 bases from J, leaving 16 bases between. CDR1 and CDR2 (germline): SGHNT, YYREEE (reference sequence). This chain's CDR3 is CASSLALGRLTEQYF. The CDR3, as DNA: TGTGCCAGCAGCTTGGCCCTGGGCAGGTTGACCGAGCAGTACTTC.

The chain recombines TRBV4-2 with TRBJ2-3; TRBD2 is a possible D gene (7 bases). The V and J ends lost 3 bases and 4 bases respectively, with 17 bases between them. The germline V gene encodes CDR1 LGHNA and CDR2 YNFKEQ. There are 16 residues in the CDR3. The CDR3 loop reads CASSQSGGLGADTQYF. As DNA, the CDR3 is TGTGCCAGCAGCCAGTCGGGGGGCCTGGGTGCAGATACGCAGTATTTT.